One sample yielded the 17 T cell receptor beta chains listed below, sequenced in a study of fetal regulatory T cell absence and autoimmunity. TCRdb's copy holds only in-frame clones and misses some; the assay was immunoSEQ multiplex PCR. The data show roughly 95,000 clones, around 72% seen once. What was sequenced was pancreas tissue. These receptors came from a male donor with IPEX syndrome.

The rearrangement links TRBV18 to TRBJ2-7, with TRBD1 as a possible D gene (6 bases). CDR1 KGHSH and CDR2 LQKENI come from the germline V gene. The V end lost 3 bases, the J end lost 1 base, and 13 bases lay between the germline ends. This CDR3 region has 15 residues. The CDR3 sequence is CASSPEDSFSYEQYF. The DNA for the CDR3 is TGTGCCAGCTCACCTGAGGACAGCTTTTCCTACGAGCAGTACTTC. Combining the CDR3 with reference TRBV18 and TRBJ2-7 gives the whole variable domain NAGVMQNPRHLVRRRGQEARLRCSPMKGHSHVYWYRQLPEEGLKFMVYLQKENIIDESGMPKERFSAEFPKEGPSILRIQQVVRGDSAAYFCASSPEDSFSYEQYFGPGTRLTVT.

J is TRBJ2-3 and V is TRBV5-6, with D possibly TRBD2 on 6 matching bases. V was trimmed by 0 bases and J by 0 bases, leaving 20 bases between them. Germline CDR1 and CDR2: SGHDT and YYEEEE. The CDR3 loop spans 19 amino acids. The CDR3 is CASSLALARPLPSTDTQYF. In DNA, the CDR3 is TGTGCCAGCAGCTTGGCCCTAGCGAGACCCCTTCCTAGCACAGATACGCAGTATTTT.

This sequence joins TRBV4-3 and TRBJ2-4, with D perhaps matching TRBD2 (6 bases). CDR1 LGHNA and CDR2 YSLEER come from the germline V gene. The CDR3 has 15 amino acids. The V gene lost 0 bases and the J gene lost 5 bases, with 11 bases spanning the gap. The CDR3 DNA reads as TGCGCCAGCAGCCAAGACCTGGAGCGGGAAAACATTCAGTACTTC. Translation: CASSQDLERENIQYF.

The V call is TRBV7-9, the J call TRBJ1-3; TRBD1 matches at 7 bases. Unmatched junction bases numbered 8, after V lost 4 bases and J lost 8 bases. CDR1 is SEHNR, CDR2 FQNEAQ, per germline (reference sequence). The CDR3 contains 14 residues. CDR3 protein: CASSSRTGEDTIYF. As DNA, the CDR3 is TGTGCCAGCAGCTCGAGGACAGGAGAAGACACCATATATTTT.

The chain employs TRBV21-1 and TRBJ2-7; the table's D gene call, TRBD2, was not cross checked with the DNA. TRBV21-1 is assigned pseudogene status. The length of the CDR3 is 17 residues. CDR3 loop: CASSKPIIADGPYEQYF. CDR3 in DNA: TGTGCCAGCAGCAAACCTATTATAGCGGACGGCCCCTACGAGCAGTACTTC.

This chain connects TRBV5-4 to TRBJ2-5, with D unclear. The CDR3 has 14 residues. CDR1 is SGHNT and CDR2 is YYREEE in the germline V gene (reference sequence). V was clipped by 1 base and J by 1 base, with 8 bases between them. The CDR3 region has the DNA TGTGCCAGCAGCTTGAGAGACATCCAAGAGACCCAGTACTTC. Translation gives CASSLRDIQETQYF.

This chain links TRBV7-8 with TRBJ2-7, with D maybe TRBD2 (5 bases). Germline loops: CDR1 SGHVS, CDR2 FQNEAQ. The ends were cut back, 1 base at V and 7 bases at J, with 17 bases in the middle. The CDR3 is 15 amino acids. CDR3 bases: TGTGCCAGCAGCTTAGTCGGGGTACCCTACGAGGAGCAGTACTTC. Protein: CASSLVGVPYEEQYF.

This clone was counted a few times. The rearrangement joins TRBV10-1 to TRBJ1-5; a possible D gene is TRBD1 (5 bases). CDR1 WNHNN and CDR2 SYGVQD come from the germline V gene (reference sequence). The CDR3 loop spans 16 amino acids. Trimming shortened V by 2 bases and J by 3 bases, and 14 bases separated the two germline ends. The CDR3 DNA follows: TGCGCCAGCAGTGAGACCCGCGGACATCCCAATCAGCCCCAGCATTTT. Its protein product is CASSETRGHPNQPQHF.

CDR3 amino acids: CATSRAGGSYNEQFF. Here the CDR3 DNA reads TGTGCCACCAGCAGAGCGGGGGGCTCCTACAATGAGCAGTTCTTC. V and J are TRBV15 and TRBJ2-1, with 7 bases matching TRBD2. CDR3 length: 15 amino acids. V was clipped by 1 base and J by 0 bases; unmatched bases: 0. Germline V gene lookup returns CDR1 LNHNV and CDR2 YYDKDF (reference sequence).

The CDR3, as DNA: TGTGCCAGCAGCCCCGACCCGAGTCTCAATGAGCAGTTCTTC. This codes for CASSPDPSLNEQFF. V gene TRBV7-2 combines with J gene TRBJ2-1; D uncertain. V was trimmed by 5 bases and J by 6 bases, leaving 14 bases between them. Germline lookup yields CDR1 SGHTA and CDR2 FQGNSA. The CDR3 length is 14 residues.

The chain couples TRBV5-4 to TRBJ2-2, with TRBD2 identical over 7 bases. This CDR3 is 13 amino acids long. In germline, CDR1 is SGHNT, CDR2 YYREEE (reference sequence). The V and J ends lost 2 bases and 5 bases, in that order; junction bases with no gene match: 0. CDR3 in DNA: TGTGCCAGCAGCTTCGGGGGGACCGGGGAGCTGTTTTTT. It encodes CASSFGGTGELFF.

V and J are TRBV30 and TRBJ2-5, with TRBD2 as a possible D gene (6 bases). Trimming left V 0 bases short and J 4 bases short, with 15 bases between. CDR1 is GTSNPN and CDR2 is SVGIG in the germline V gene (reference sequence). The CDR3 is 15 amino acids. CDR3 nucleotide sequence: TGTGCCTGGAGTGTAAAACTAGCCTTGGGAGAGACCCAGTACTTC. It specifies CAWSVKLALGETQYF.

The chain employs TRBV6-1 and TRBJ1-1, with a possible D match to TRBD1 (6 bases). CDR1 and CDR2 (germline): MNHNS, SASEGT. The CDR3 length is 13 residues. With 4 bases removed from V and 1 base from J, the gap between germline ends came to 7 bases. The CDR3 loop is CASSARGNTEAFF. DNA of the CDR3: TGTGCCAGCAGTGCCAGGGGGAACACTGAAGCTTTCTTT.

This chain connects TRBV18 to TRBJ1-5; 12 bases agree with TRBD1. CDR1 and CDR2 (germline): KGHSH, LQKENI. CDR3 length: 14 amino acids. Trimming at V came to 3 bases and at J to 7 bases, leaving 1 base not matched to a gene. The CDR3 loop is CASSPGTGGQPQHF. The CDR3, as DNA: TGTGCCAGCTCACCCGGGACAGGGGGCCAGCCCCAGCATTTT. Full variable domain (remainder filled in from reference TRBV18 and TRBJ1-5): NAGVMQNPRHLVRRRGQEARLRCSPMKGHSHVYWYRQLPEEGLKFMVYLQKENIIDESGMPKERFSAEFPKEGPSILRIQQVVRGDSAAYFCASSPGTGGQPQHFGDGTRLSIL.

The V and J genes are TRBV5-1 and TRBJ2-7; 7 bases map to TRBD2. The CDR3 extends over 16 amino acids. Germline V gene sequence: CDR1 SGHRS, CDR2 YFSETQ. V lost 6 bases, J lost 0 bases, and 12 bases stayed unmatched. The CDR3, as DNA: TGCGCCAGCACCAGTTCCAGCGGGGTTAGCTCCTACGAGCAGTACTTC. It specifies CASTSSSGVSSYEQYF.

The chain links TRBV9 to TRBJ1-1; D not certain. Germline-derived CDR1 and CDR2 are SGDLS and YYNGEE. V lost 4 bases, J lost 7 bases, and 14 bases lay in between. The CDR3 is made up of 13 amino acids. CDR3 sequence: CASSTGPASEAFF. The CDR3 DNA is TGTGCCAGCAGCACTGGACCCGCCAGTGAAGCTTTCTTT.

This clone rates as medium-sized. The identical CDR3 is also encoded by other nucleotide sequences in the sample. The J gene is TRBJ1-2, the V gene TRBV11-2, with TRBD1 as a possible D gene (6 bases). Germline CDR1 is SGHAT and CDR2 is FQNNGV. Trimming took off 5 bases at V and 4 bases at J, with 11 bases between the two ends. The length of the CDR3 is 13 residues. CDR3 sequence (DNA): TGTGCCAGCAGCCCCGGGACACTCTATGGCTACACCTTC. This encodes CASSPGTLYGYTF. The complete variable domain, with remaining parts taken from reference TRBV11-2 and TRBJ1-2, reads EAGVAQSPRYKIIEKRQSVAFWCNPISGHATLYWYQQILGQGPKLLIQFQNNGVVDDSQLPKDRFSAERLKGVDSTLKIQPAKLEDSAVYLCASSPGTLYGYTFGSGTRLTVV.